This TCR beta chain originates from a study of shared clonotypes between healthy human individuals. CD8 cells classed as naive were CD45RO-negative and positively selected for CCR7, excluding terminally differentiated effector memory CD45RA+ cells. Data came from immunoSEQ multiplex PCR; TCRdb stores just in-frame clones and leaves some out. The data contain around 1.9 million clones, roughly 91% of them singletons. V lost 0 bases, J lost 0 bases, and 9 bases lay in between. The CDR3 consists of 17 residues. Germline V CDR1 and CDR2: ENHRY, SYGVKD. The chain carries TRBV10-3 and TRBJ2-6; D remains ambiguous. Sequencing was done on a sample of naive CD8+ T cells from PBMCs. The receptor comes from a young man in good health. Some clones in this sample may be carry-over from other donors' samples. CDR3 loop: CAISESRTTSGANVLTF. The CDR3 bases are TGTGCCATCAGTGAGTCGCGGACGACCTCTGGGGCCAACGTCCTGACTTTC.